The 14 T cell receptor beta chains below all came from one sample that was sequenced in a study of blood T cells in healthy people across ages. Next came a second PCR, run for about 7 to 12 cycles, which used a sample-barcoded 5' primer along with a J-beta primer mix. Via MiXCR, TCRdb re-called the 5' RACE reads, giving one row per CDR3 protein. The top ten hold about 0.69% of the sample, which has 800,000 to 1,300,000 distinct CDR3 sequences, about 23% seen once. The same sample was also used in a study of T cells of mothers and their children.

Sequences were obtained from blood. These receptors were taken from a girl aged 2-10 years in good health.

The V call is TRBV27, the J call TRBJ2-7; 8 nucleotides line up with TRBD2. Per the germline V gene, CDR1 is MNHEY and CDR2 is SMNVEV (reference sequence). V lost 5 bases, J lost 6 bases, and 9 bases stayed unmatched. The CDR3 is 14 residues long. The CDR3 reads CASSPRTSNSEQYF. CDR3 coding DNA: TGTGCCAGCAGTCCGAGGACTAGCAACAGCGAGCAGTACTTC.

The J gene is TRBJ2-4, the V gene TRBV11-2; no firm D call. The germline V and J ends were trimmed by 6 bases and 6 bases, with 12 bases remaining between them. Germline V gene data show CDR1 as SGHAT and CDR2 as FQNNGV. This CDR3 is built from 13 residues. The DNA of the CDR3 is TGTGCCAGCAGGGCAGCGTTTGGAAACATTCAGTACTTC. Its protein product is CASRAAFGNIQYF. Variable domain in full (rest from reference TRBV11-2 and TRBJ2-4): EAGVAQSPRYKIIEKRQSVAFWCNPISGHATLYWYQQILGQGPKLLIQFQNNGVVDDSQLPKDRFSAERLKGVDSTLKIQPAKLEDSAVYLCASRAAFGNIQYFGAGTRLSVL.

The V gene is TRBV5-1, the J gene TRBJ2-5; a weak D match, TRBD1 (6 bases). Judging by the DNA end, TRBJ2-1 fits better; the J call may be wrong. Germline V gives CDR1 SGHRS, CDR2 YFSETQ. This CDR3 is built from 15 residues. CDR3 residues: CASSLEGDPPNEQFF. CDR3 DNA: TGCGCCAGCAGCTTGGAGGGGGACCCCCCCAATGAGCAGTTCTTC.

V gene TRBV19 combines with J gene TRBJ1-2; no clear D gene. Trimming cost V 9 bases and J 6 bases, with 11 bases left between them. This CDR3 comprises 11 residues. CDR1 is LNHDA and CDR2 is SQIVND in the germline V gene (reference sequence). CDR3 loop: CASRFVNGYTF. The DNA of the CDR3 is TGTGCCAGCAGGTTTGTTAATGGCTACACCTTC.

This chain uses TRBV28 with TRBJ2-1, with D tentatively TRBD1 or TRBD2 (6 bases each). V was trimmed by 6 bases and J by 6 bases, leaving 15 bases between them. The CDR3 sequence is 14 residues long. CDR1 and CDR2 (germline): MDHEN, SYDVKM. This CDR3 is CASRGLKGGNEQFF. The CDR3 region has the DNA TGTGCCAGCAGGGGACTGAAGGGGGGCAATGAGCAGTTCTTC. The complete variable domain, with remaining parts taken from reference TRBV28 and TRBJ2-1, reads DVKVTQSSRYLVKRTGEKVFLECVQDMDHENMFWYRQDPGLGLRLIYFSYDVKMKEKGDIPEGYSVSREKKERFSLILESASTNQTSMYLCASRGLKGGNEQFFGPGTRLTVL.

This clonotype has just a few counts. V is TRBV20-1 and J is TRBJ2-1; a weak D match, TRBD2 (6 bases). The V and J ends lost 6 bases and 3 bases respectively, with 18 bases between them. The germline CDR1 and CDR2 sequences are DFQATT and SNEGSKA (reference sequence). The CDR3 contains 15 residues. CDR3 in amino acids: CSARRCVGSYNEQFF. CDR3 sequence (DNA): TGCAGTGCCCGAAGGTGTGTCGGGAGCTACAATGAGCAGTTCTTC.

This clonotype was picked up a small number of times. The chain links TRBV7-2 to TRBJ2-5; TRBD2 matches 7 bases. This CDR3 region has 15 residues. After removal of 4 bases from V and 3 bases from J, the junction contained 8 bases not matched to a gene. Germline loops: CDR1 SGHTA, CDR2 FQGNSA. Written as DNA, the CDR3 is TGTGCCAGCAGCTCCCTTTTTGCGGGGGAAGAGACCCAGTACTTC. Residues: CASSSLFAGEETQYF.

This clonotype was seen only a few times. The gene calls are TRBV10-3 and TRBJ2-5; D assignment may be TRBD1 or TRBD2 (7 bases each). The germline gives CDR1 ENHRY, CDR2 SYGVKD. The CDR3 totals 14 residues. V was clipped by 5 bases and J by 4 bases, with 14 bases between them. In DNA form, the CDR3 reads TGTGCCATCAGTTCCGTCAGGGGGGGAGAGACCCAGTACTTC. It specifies CAISSVRGGETQYF.

This clonotype was recorded a few times. The chain joins TRBV5-1 to TRBJ2-4; TRBD1 matches at 9 bases. Germline V lookup: CDR1 SGHRS, CDR2 YFSETQ. CDR3 size: 17 residues. The trim removed 5 bases at V and 1 base at J, leaving 10 bases unmatched. This chain's CDR3 is CASRGQGGMKAKNIQYF. Here the CDR3 DNA reads TGCGCCAGCAGGGGACAGGGAGGGATGAAGGCCAAAAACATTCAGTACTTC.

This clonotype was recorded a few times. The V call is TRBV3-1, the J call TRBJ1-1; D is unclear. V lost 2 bases and J 0 bases, leaving 13 bases between the germline ends. The CDR3 is 16 residues long. Germline V gene lookup returns CDR1 LGHDT and CDR2 YNNKEL (reference sequence). CDR3 sequence reads: CASSQRILHLNTEAFF. Here the CDR3 DNA reads TGTGCCAGCAGCCAAAGGATCCTACACCTGAACACTGAAGCTTTCTTT.

The V call is TRBV11-1, the J call TRBJ2-3, with a tentative D call TRBD2 (6 bases). CDR1 and CDR2 from the germline V gene are SGHAT and FQDESV (reference sequence). The length of the CDR3 is 17 residues. Trimming cost V 5 bases and J 2 bases, with 20 bases left between them. DNA of the CDR3: TGTGCCAGCAGCCCTCTGGCTACGGCGGGAAACACAGATACGCAGTATTTT. The encoded protein is CASSPLATAGNTDTQYF.

This clonotype came up a few times. The V call is TRBV28, the J call TRBJ1-4; D ambiguous. Per the germline V gene, CDR1 is MDHEN and CDR2 is SYDVKM. The CDR3 sequence is 13 residues long. V dropped 3 bases and J dropped 5 bases, with 7 bases sitting between them. CDR3 residues: CASSFAGNEKLFF. The CDR3 bases are TGTGCCAGCAGTTTCGCTGGGAATGAAAAACTGTTTTTT.

This clonotype showed up just once. This chain uses TRBV29-1 with TRBJ2-2; the D is unclear. CDR3 length equals 12 residues. The germline gives CDR1 SQVTM, CDR2 ANQGSEA. V was cut by 6 bases and J by 6 bases, with 11 bases left in between. The CDR3 coding sequence is TGCAGCGTGAGTGGACGCTCCGGGGAGCTGTTTTTT. Translated: CSVSGRSGELFF.

The chain has TRBV9 and TRBJ2-5, with D uncertain. The CDR3 length is 13 residues. CDR1 is SGDLS and CDR2 is YYNGEE in the germline V gene. Trimming cost V 6 bases and J 4 bases, with 13 bases left between them. The CDR3 loop is CASKRPAPETQYF. For the CDR3, the DNA is TGTGCCAGCAAGAGGCCGGCTCCAGAGACCCAGTACTTC.